This passage covers 31 T cell receptor beta chains from one sample sequenced in a study of technical replicates of blood from a handful of donors. The assay was immunoSEQ multiplex PCR, and TCRdb's table has in-frame clones only and misses some. The repertoire includes about 82,000 clones, 75% to 95% of them detected once, and about 0.4% sits in the top ten. The sequenced sample consisted of T cells isolated from PBMCs. All receptors derive from a human donor in good health.

This clone was observed once. The same CDR3 also results from other DNA sequences found in this sample. The chain has TRBV7-8 and TRBJ1-5; 8 nucleotides agree with TRBD1. The V and J ends lost 1 base and 5 bases, in that order; junction bases with no gene match: 4. Germline assignment: CDR1 SGHVS and CDR2 FQNEAQ. The CDR3 runs to 15 residues. The CDR3 region is CASSLGAGGHQPQHF. The CDR3, as DNA: TGTGCCAGCAGCTTAGGTGCAGGGGGCCATCAGCCCCAGCATTTT.

This clone has just one count. This chain connects TRBV9 to TRBJ2-7; 7 positions match TRBD1. This CDR3 is built from 15 residues. Germline CDR1 reads SGDLS; CDR2 reads YYNGEE. V lost 3 bases and J lost 2; bases outside the gene matches: 8. For the CDR3, the DNA is TGTGCCAGCAGCGATACAGGGGATCACACCTACGAGCAGTACTTC. It translates to CASSDTGDHTYEQYF. Together with reference TRBV9 and TRBJ2-7, the CDR3 gives the full variable domain: DSGVTQTPKHLITATGQRVTLRCSPRSGDLSVYWYQQSLDQGLQFLIQYYNGEERAKGNILERFSAQQFPDLHSELNLSSLELGDSALYFCASSDTGDHTYEQYFGPGTRLTVT.

V and J are TRBV28 and TRBJ2-7, with D perhaps TRBD1 (5 bases). V was shortened by 7 bases and J by 2 bases, with 12 bases between the two germline ends. This CDR3 contains 13 residues. CDR1 is MDHEN and CDR2 is SYDVKM in the germline V gene. The CDR3 coding sequence is TGTGCCAGCAACGAGGCAGGGCCCTACGAGCAGTACTTC. It codes for CASNEAGPYEQYF.

This clone was seen only once. This chain joins TRBV9 and TRBJ2-5; D remains unclear. Germline CDR1 is SGDLS and CDR2 is YYNGEE. The CDR3 consists of 17 residues. The V end was cut by 0 bases, the J end by 2 bases, with 17 bases between. The CDR3 DNA follows: TGTGCCAGCAGCGTAGGGGCTACCGCCCTTCCACAAGAGACCCAGTACTTC. Protein: CASSVGATALPQETQYF.

This clone has just one count. The rearrangement joins TRBV14 to TRBJ2-3; 12 nucleotides match TRBD2. Germline trimming cut 4 bases from V and 5 bases from J; bases unmatched to any gene: 13. The germline V gene encodes CDR1 SGHDN and CDR2 FVKESK. The CDR3 contains 18 residues. The CDR3, as DNA: TGTGCCAGCAGCCGGATCGTAACATCTAGCGGGAGGGGAGATACGCAGTATTTT. Translation gives CASSRIVTSSGRGDTQYF.

This rearrangement joins TRBV7-6 to TRBJ2-7, with TRBD2 matching 14 bases. Germline assignment: CDR1 SGHVS and CDR2 FNYEAQ. This CDR3 is built from 15 residues. The trim removed 5 bases at V and 6 bases at J, leaving 6 bases unmatched. The CDR3 DNA sequence: TGTGCCAGCAGCGGTGGACTAGCGGGAGGAAGCGAGCAGTACTTC. Translation gives CASSGGLAGGSEQYF.

This chain links TRBV13 with TRBJ2-4; 9 nucleotides match TRBD2. This CDR3 is 16 amino acids long. J lost 7 bases, V lost 2 bases, and 9 bases had no gene match. Germline assignment: CDR1 PRHDT and CDR2 FYEKMQ (reference sequence). CDR3: CASSLTSGRTGNIQYF. The CDR3 nucleotides read TGTGCCAGCAGCTTAACTAGCGGGCGAACGGGGAACATTCAGTACTTC.

The chain links TRBV5-1 to TRBJ1-2, with D perhaps TRBD1 (6 bases). The length of the CDR3 is 13 residues. Germline CDR1 is SGHRS and CDR2 is YFSETQ. V was clipped by 0 bases and J by 7 bases, with 10 bases between them. This chain's CDR3 is CASSLDSGVGYTF. The CDR3 DNA follows: TGCGCCAGCAGCTTGGATTCAGGGGTTGGCTACACCTTC.

This chain links TRBV4-2 with TRBJ2-5; D possibly corresponds to TRBD1 (5 bases). The CDR3 covers 13 residues. CDR1 and CDR2 (germline): LGHNA, YNFKEQ. Trimming took off 5 bases at V and 5 bases at J, with 12 bases between the two ends. CDR3 sequence (DNA): TGTGCCAGCAGCGAAGCAGGGCCGGAGACCCAGTACTTC. This sequence encodes CASSEAGPETQYF.

The chain employs TRBV7-9 and TRBJ2-7; TRBD1 matches 11 bases. Germline lookup yields CDR1 SEHNR and CDR2 FQNEAQ (reference sequence). The V and J ends lost 6 bases and 3 bases, in that order; junction bases with no gene match: 13. The CDR3 loop spans 17 amino acids. CDR3 in DNA: TGTGCCAGCAGAACCGGGACAGGGGGAGAAGGGAGCTACGAGCAGTACTTC. Its protein is CASRTGTGGEGSYEQYF.

V usage is TRBV10-1 and J usage is TRBJ2-1, with 7 bases identical to TRBD2. The ends lost 0 bases at V and 8 bases at J; junction bases unmatched: 7. This CDR3 contains 15 residues. Per germline, CDR1 WNHNN and CDR2 SYGVQD (reference sequence). The CDR3 DNA reads as TGCGCCAGCAGTGAGTCTGCGGGAGTTCTCTATGAGCAGTTCTTC. Translation: CASSESAGVLYEQFF.

The chain is built from TRBV2 and TRBJ2-7; no definite D call. V lost 2 bases, J lost 3 bases, and 8 bases lay in between. The CDR3 is 13 residues long. The germline CDR1 and CDR2 sequences are SNHLY and FYNNEI. CDR3 bases: TGTGCCAGCAGTGAAATAGACTTCTACGAGCAGTACTTC. This codes for CASSEIDFYEQYF.

The chain couples TRBV27 to TRBJ2-5; TRBD2 matches 9 bases. The CDR3 spans 15 residues. Trimming took 6 bases from V and 3 from J; bases not matched to a gene: 8. Germline CDR1 MNHEY, CDR2 SMNVEV (reference sequence). CDR3 protein: CASSYSLAGKETQYF. The CDR3 DNA reads as TGTGCCAGCAGCTATTCTCTAGCGGGAAAAGAGACCCAGTACTTC.

This chain connects TRBV9 to TRBJ2-2, with D uncertain. CDR3 size: 13 residues. V was clipped by 0 bases and J by 3 bases, with 3 bases between them. Germline assignment: CDR1 SGDLS and CDR2 YYNGEE. CDR3 coding DNA: TGTGCCAGCAGCGTAGACTACACCGGGGAGCTGTTTTTT. It is translated as CASSVDYTGELFF.

V is TRBV14 and J is TRBJ2-5; TRBD1 aligns across 8 bases. V lost 4 bases and J lost 5; bases outside the gene matches: 6. The CDR3 covers 14 residues. Per germline, CDR1 SGHDN and CDR2 FVKESK. As DNA, the CDR3 is TGTGCCAGCAGCCTGACAGGGGTTAGGGAGACCCAGTACTTC. The encoded protein is CASSLTGVRETQYF.

The gene calls are TRBV7-2 and TRBJ2-7; TRBD2 aligns across 10 bases. With V trimmed by 2 bases and J by 2 bases, 3 bases remained unmatched. Germline V gene lookup returns CDR1 SGHTA and CDR2 FQGNSA. This CDR3 is built from 15 residues. The CDR3 coding sequence is TGTGCCAGCAGCTTACTAGCGGGAGACGCCTACGAGCAGTACTTC. This translates into CASSLLAGDAYEQYF.

This clone turned up a few times. V is TRBV5-1 and J is TRBJ1-2; TRBD1 matches at 8 bases. CDR1 and CDR2 (germline): SGHRS, YFSETQ. The V gene end was trimmed by 1 base and the J gene end by 11 bases; junction bases not matched to a gene: 7. The CDR3 covers 13 residues. CDR3 nucleotide sequence: TGCGCCAGCAGCTTGCCGACAGGGGATTTTTACACCTTC. This gives the protein CASSLPTGDFYTF.

V usage is TRBV6-1 and J usage is TRBJ2-7, with 12 bases fitting TRBD2. From germline, CDR1 is MNHNS and CDR2 SASEGT. The V and J ends lost 6 bases and 3 bases, in that order; junction bases with no gene match: 0. The CDR3 runs to 13 residues. Here the CDR3 reads CASRTSGSYEQYF. The CDR3 DNA reads TGTGCCAGCAGGACTAGCGGGAGCTACGAGCAGTACTTC.

This clone was picked up one time. The chain employs TRBV6-1 and TRBJ2-1; possible D gene TRBD2, 6 bases. V lost 9 bases and J 13 bases, leaving 22 bases between the germline ends. Germline lookup yields CDR1 MNHNS and CDR2 SASEGT. The CDR3 runs to 13 residues. CDR3 bases: TGTGCCAGTTCCCCCCTTGGCCAGGGAGGTCAGTTCTTC. Translation: CASSPLGQGGQFF.

The chain is built from TRBV28 and TRBJ2-7, with D perhaps matching TRBD2 (6 bases). CDR1 and CDR2 from the germline V gene are MDHEN and SYDVKM. This CDR3 has 15 residues. V dropped 5 bases and J dropped 5 bases, with 19 bases sitting between them. The CDR3 DNA follows: TGTGCCAGCAGTCTCCGGGGGACCTCCAGGGACGAGCAGTACTTC. Protein product: CASSLRGTSRDEQYF.

V gene TRBV19 combines with J gene TRBJ2-1, with D possibly being TRBD2 (6 bases). This CDR3 region has 15 residues. CDR1 is LNHDA, CDR2 SQIVND, per germline (reference sequence). The V gene lost 3 bases and the J gene lost 0 bases, with 9 bases spanning the gap. The CDR3 region is CASSIDGSSYNEQFF. The CDR3 nucleotides are TGTGCCAGTAGTATCGACGGGAGCTCCTACAATGAGCAGTTCTTC.

This clone was observed once. This chain links TRBV7-8 with TRBJ2-7, with a possible D match to TRBD1 (5 bases). This CDR3 spans 13 amino acids. The germline CDR1 and CDR2 sequences are SGHVS and FQNEAQ. Trimming cost V 5 bases and J 4 bases, with 12 bases left between them. CDR3 region: CASSIRGSYEQYF. CDR3 DNA: TGTGCCAGCAGCATTAGGGGCAGTTACGAGCAGTACTTC.

The chain recombines TRBV5-1 with TRBJ1-1; 7 nucleotides align to TRBD1. V dropped 3 bases and J dropped 2; count of bases not matched to a gene: 4. The CDR3 runs to 14 residues. Germline CDR1 and CDR2: SGHRS and YFSETQ. The DNA of the CDR3 is TGCGCCAGCAGCTCTGACAGGGTTAACACTGAAGCTTTCTTT. Protein product: CASSSDRVNTEAFF.

The chain links TRBV6-5 to TRBJ2-2, with D unclear. V dropped 2 bases and J dropped 5 bases, with 6 bases sitting between them. CDR1 MNHEY and CDR2 SVGAGI come from the germline V gene. This CDR3 region has 13 residues. The CDR3 region is CASSYVNTGELFF. CDR3 coding DNA: TGTGCCAGCAGTTACGTTAATACCGGGGAGCTGTTTTTT.

The chain recombines TRBV15 with TRBJ1-2; D call uncertain. Per the germline V gene, CDR1 is LNHNV and CDR2 is YYDKDF (reference sequence). This CDR3 comprises 15 residues. V lost 8 bases, J lost 3 bases, and 19 bases lay in between. CDR3 nucleotides: TGTGCCACCTTCGGACTGATCGAGTCGTACTATGGCTACACCTTC. Amino acids: CATFGLIESYYGYTF.

The chain links TRBV19 to TRBJ1-1; 12 positions agree with TRBD1. V gave up 5 bases and J gave up 0 bases; unmatched junction bases: 7. Germline V lookup: CDR1 LNHDA, CDR2 SQIVND (reference sequence). The CDR3 has 17 amino acids. CDR3 loop: CASSSRDRGLVNTEAFF. In nucleotides, the CDR3 is TGTGCCAGTAGTTCGCGGGACAGGGGGCTAGTGAACACTGAAGCTTTCTTT.

The chain carries TRBV11-3 and TRBJ2-1; 14 bases fit TRBD2. CDR3 length: 19 residues. V lost 5 bases and J lost 7; bases outside the gene matches: 16. The germline gives CDR1 SGHNT, CDR2 YENEEA. Here the CDR3 reads CASSETPWGLAGVGNEQFF. Here the CDR3 DNA reads TGTGCCAGCAGCGAAACTCCCTGGGGACTAGCGGGAGTAGGGAATGAGCAGTTCTTC.

The chain links TRBV5-1 to TRBJ2-3; 7 bases are a match to TRBD2. From germline, CDR1 is SGHRS and CDR2 YFSETQ. The V segment lost 3 bases and the J segment 2 bases; nucleotides outside the gene matches: 6. This CDR3 has 15 residues. As DNA, the CDR3 is TGCGCCAGCAGCTGGGGGGGAGTGGACACAGATACGCAGTATTTT. Protein product: CASSWGGVDTDTQYF.

The DNA of the CDR3 is TGTGCCAGCAGCCAAGGACAGCGAGATGAGCAGTTCTTC. It codes for CASSQGQRDEQFF. The rearrangement joins TRBV4-2 to TRBJ2-1, with TRBD1 as a possible D gene (5 bases). CDR1 is LGHNA, CDR2 YNFKEQ, per germline. The CDR3 covers 13 residues. V dropped 1 base and J dropped 8 bases, with 9 bases sitting between them.

The rearrangement uses TRBV28 and TRBJ2-1; 9 positions match TRBD1. The trim removed 5 bases at V and 0 bases at J, leaving 23 bases unmatched. The CDR3 has 22 residues. Germline V gives CDR1 MDHEN, CDR2 SYDVKM. The CDR3 DNA follows: TGTGCCAGCAGTCCCTTCGTCTCCGGGACAGGGTATCAGTGGGTCTCCTACAATGAGCAGTTCTTC. Amino acids: CASSPFVSGTGYQWVSYNEQFF. The full variable domain, in which reference TRBV28 and TRBJ2-1 provide the parts outside the CDR3, is DVKVTQSSRYLVKRTGEKVFLECVQDMDHENMFWYRQDPGLGLRLIYFSYDVKMKEKGDIPEGYSVSREKKERFSLILESASTNQTSMYLCASSPFVSGTGYQWVSYNEQFFGPGTRLTVL.

This clone was counted only a few times. This chain uses TRBV28 with TRBJ1-5; D gene uncertain. The CDR3 loop spans 12 amino acids. Trimming cost V 10 bases and J 4 bases, with 11 bases left between them. CDR1 MDHEN and CDR2 SYDVKM come from the germline V gene. This CDR3 is CATTPRNQPQHF. The CDR3 coding sequence is TGTGCCACTACGCCAAGAAATCAGCCCCAGCATTTT.